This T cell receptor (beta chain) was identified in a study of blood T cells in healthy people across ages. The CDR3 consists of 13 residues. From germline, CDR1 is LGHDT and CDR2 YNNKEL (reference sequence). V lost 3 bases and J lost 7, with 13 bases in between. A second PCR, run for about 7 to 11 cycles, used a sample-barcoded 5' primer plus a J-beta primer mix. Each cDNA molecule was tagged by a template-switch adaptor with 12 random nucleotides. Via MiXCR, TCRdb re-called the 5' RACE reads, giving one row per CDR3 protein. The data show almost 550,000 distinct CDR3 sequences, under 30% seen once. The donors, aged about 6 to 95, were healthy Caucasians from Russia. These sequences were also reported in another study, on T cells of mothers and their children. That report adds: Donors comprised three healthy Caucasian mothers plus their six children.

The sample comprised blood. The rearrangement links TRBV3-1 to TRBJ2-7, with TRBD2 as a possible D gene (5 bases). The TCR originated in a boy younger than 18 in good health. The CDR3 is CASSQIARGEQYF. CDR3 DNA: TGTGCCAGCAGCCAGATTGCCAGAGGGGAGCAGTACTTC.